The TCR beta chain under discussion was sequenced for a study of T cells in women clearing cervical HPV infection (dated by TCRdb to between 2017 and 2018). With respect to the entire study: The cases were some 27 women with histologically confirmed HPV16-related CIN3 or worse, and 2 of these cases were invasive cancers. The controls were some 23 women whose single incident HPV16 infection cleared within 12 months with no development of precancer or cancer. Case blood was taken at the visit when the lesion was first identified, whereas control blood was taken when infection was no longer detected. For cases, a median interval of about 150 days, with an interquartile range of 90 to 200 days, was observed between lesion detection and blood sampling. HLA typing was available for only a few women, so HLA type could not be excluded as a confounder. This exploratory proof-of-principle case-control study, nested within the Guanacaste HPV Natural History Study in Costa Rica, compared TCR repertoires among women with different cervical HPV16 outcomes. Cases and controls were matched on year of sample collection and on age within five years. Cases had a median age of almost 35 years compared with more than 37 for controls, and baseline characteristics showed no significant differences between the groups. The parent cohort enrolled 9,500 to 12,000 women aged 18 or older in Guanacaste, Costa Rica, in about 1993 to 1995 and followed the women for more than six years. Quality controls consisted of five blinded duplicates per group, for a total of roughly 60 samples made up of some 50 participants and ten or so replicates. Broader findings and caveats from the paper: Significantly higher TCR repertoire richness was observed in CIN3+ cases than in controls across sequencing depths, whereas no difference in evenness was found. Lower TRBV6-7 relative abundance was observed in cases than in controls (approximately 0.1% versus 0.17%; Bonferroni P = 0.0008). The cross-sectional design could not show whether the associations came before the infection or were a result of it, and neither effector/memory subsets nor HPV-specific T cells were isolated. Because the number of T cells per sample was unknown, the richness differences could reflect varying T-cell content rather than repertoire biology. By combining richness with V gene abundances, random forest classifiers separated cases from controls with an estimated AUC of under 0.85.

Using the immunoSEQ assay, multiplex PCR amplified TCR beta CDR3 regions from an average of roughly 1,200 ng of genomic DNA per sample. The assay corrected primer bias using a complete synthetic TCR repertoire to establish an amplification baseline. The amplicons were sequenced on the Illumina platform. The original pipeline was this. Sequence errors were corrected by clustering with frequency ratios and a modified nearest-neighbor algorithm, and the sequences were then analyzed in the immunoSEQ Analyzer using IMGT gene definitions. TCR richness and evenness were averaged over 20 rarefaction repeats at each rarefaction depth, excluding samples with fewer sequences than the depth. Relative abundances of V, D and J genes were compared between groups using Wilcoxon rank sum tests, with FDR correction applied. An intraclass correlation of around 96% for TCR richness and an average of about 77% across about 66 gene segments were obtained from the blinded duplicates. Drawn from immuneACCESS, this table holds only the in-frame rearrangements with V and J called that TCRdb kept. Clones are partly lost; checked studies trace under half to an unresolved V gene and leave the rest unexplained. From that table come the V and J calls and clone size; the DNA was used to work out D and trimming. The sample's table lists a count of around 17,000 clones. Of the sample, more than 5.5% falls within the top ten clones.

The CDR3 contains 17 residues, cysteine and phenylalanine counted. The DNA has 42 bases, all within the CDR3, and is read from base 1. V is cut by 1 base and J by 0 bases, and the space between the germline ends is 14 bases. The germline V gene supplies CDR1 SGHRS and CDR2 YFSETQ. Every participant had a single incident cervical HPV16 infection, and prevalent HPV16 infections were excluded. Cervical HPV DNA was detected with MY09/MY11 PCR, and genotyping was done by dot-blot hybridization. About 14 mL of heparinized blood were centrifuged, and the buffy coat was aliquoted, frozen at -30°C, then stored at -80°C. QIAGEN kits were used to extract genomic DNA from buffy coat specimens. To note about this clone: Its target antigen remains unknown. The read ends 3 residues before the CDR3 terminus; that terminus is restored from the germline J gene.

The V gene is TRBV5-1 and the J gene is TRBJ1-5; a weak D assignment points to TRBD1 (6 bases agree). Sequenced sample: blood buffy coat. The receptor's source is a woman aged 18 to 75 with a cervical HPV16 infection that either progressed to CIN3+ or cleared (not recorded which). CDR3 loop: CASSLLARQDSNQPQHF. The covered CDR3 bases are TGCGCCAGCAGCTTGTTAGCCAGACAGGATAGCAATCAGCCC. Here the CDR3 is joined to the reference TRBV5-1 and TRBJ1-5 genes, and the full variable domain is: KAGVTQTPRYLIKTRGQQVTLSCSPISGHRSVSWYQQTPGQGLQFLFEYFSETQRNKGNFPGRFSGRQFSNSRSEMNVSTLELGDSALYLCASSLLARQDSNQPQHFGDGTRLSIL.